These T cell receptor beta chains were read from a single sample in a study of cytomegalovirus exposure and HLA in healthy donors. Libraries were prepared by immunoSEQ multiplex PCR; TCRdb keeps only in-frame clonotypes and omits some of them. The repertoire holds some 170,000 clones, with about nine tenths as singletons. Sequenced sample: PBMCs. Receptor source: a man younger than 30 in good health and CMV-seropositive. The CDR3 runs from the conserved cysteine through the conserved F or W. D genes are given only for firm matches. Clone size appears in some rows only: once, few, many, or a class for an expanded clone.

cdr3_aa cdr3_nt j_call v_call d_call clone_size
CATSSGRDTVMNTEAFF TGTGCCACCAGCAGCGGGCGGGATACCGTGATGAACACTGAAGCTTTCTTT TRBJ1-1 TRBV15 - -
CASSVEPSRSEQFF TGTGCCAGCAGCGTAGAACCTAGCCGGAGTGAGCAGTTCTTC TRBJ2-1 TRBV9 - -
CASSQDGGSGYEQYF TGCGCCAGCAGCCAAGATGGGGGGAGTGGGTACGAGCAGTACTTC TRBJ2-7 TRBV4-1 - once
CASSLRQGARYGYTF TGTGCCAGCAGTTTGCGACAGGGGGCGCGCTATGGCTACACCTTC TRBJ1-2 TRBV28 TRBD1 -
CASSDDFTTDTQYF TGTGCCAGTAGTGACGACTTCACTACAGATACGCAGTATTTT TRBJ2-3 TRBV19 - -
CSVVRGNTEAFF TGCAGCGTTGTTCGGGGGAACACTGAAGCTTTCTTT TRBJ1-1 TRBV29-1 - -
CASSQDSQGRSPLHF TGCGCCAGCAGCCAAGATAGCCAGGGCAGATCACCCCTCCACTTT TRBJ1-6 TRBV4-3 - once
CASRGTSGNAGELFF TGCGCCAGCAGAGGGACTAGCGGGAATGCCGGGGAGCTGTTTTTT TRBJ2-2 TRBV5-1 TRBD2 once
CASTLKDSVFSGRRAQYF TGTGCTAGCACCTTGAAGGATTCGGTCTTTAGTGGGAGGAGGGCCCAGTACTTC TRBJ2-5 TRBV7-7 - -
CASSLADTTYEQYF TGTGCCAGCAGCTTAGCAGACACGACCTACGAGCAGTACTTC TRBJ2-7 TRBV7-6 - -
CASSFPAVHNQPQHF TGTGCCAGCAGTTTCCCCGCAGTGCATAATCAGCCCCAGCATTTT TRBJ1-5 TRBV28 - -
CASSPRQGILGYEQYF TGTGCCAGCTCTCCGAGACAGGGAATATTAGGCTACGAGCAGTACTTC TRBJ2-7 TRBV14 TRBD1 few
CASSPRDSPQETQYF TGTGCCAGCTCACCAAGGGACAGTCCGCAAGAGACCCAGTACTTC TRBJ2-5 TRBV18 TRBD1 -
CASSYRGRDSEQYF TGTGCCAGCAGTTACAGGGGGCGGGATAGCGAGCAGTACTTC TRBJ2-7 TRBV27 TRBD1 -
CASRGRLGGYEQYF TGTGCCAGCAGGGGCCGATTAGGGGGCTACGAGCAGTACTTC TRBJ2-7 TRBV2 - -
CASSLGQGAGEQFF TGTGCCAGCAGCTTGGGACAGGGGGCAGGGGAGCAGTTCTTC TRBJ2-1 TRBV13 TRBD1 -
CASSLGTGAGANVLTF TGTGCCAGCAGTTTAGGGACAGGGGCCGGGGCCAACGTCCTGACTTTC TRBJ2-6 TRBV28 TRBD1 -
CASSQGAGGSSSYEQYF TGCGCCAGCAGCCAAGGAGCGGGGGGCTCAAGCTCCTACGAGCAGTACTTC TRBJ2-7 TRBV4-3 TRBD2 -
CASSPRVGGEAFF TGTGCCAGCAGCCCTCGGGTCGGGGGTGAAGCTTTCTTT TRBJ1-1 TRBV11-3 - -
CASSEEGSDYYEQYF TGTGCCAGCAGTGAAGAGGGGTCGGACTACTACGAGCAGTACTTC TRBJ2-7 TRBV2 - -
CASSPGGGTDTQYF TGCGCCAGCAGCCCCGGGGGGGGCACAGATACGCAGTATTTT TRBJ2-3 TRBV4-3 TRBD2 -
CASSLARTSPSEQYF TGTGCCAGCAGCTTGGCGCGGACTAGCCCTTCCGAGCAGTACTTC TRBJ2-7 TRBV5-4 TRBD2 -
CAIKQGWQPQHF TGTGCCATTAAACAGGGGTGGCAGCCCCAGCATTTT TRBJ1-5 TRBV19 TRBD1 -
CAISDLGQRVSGNTIYF TGTGCCATCAGTGATCTTGGACAACGAGTCTCTGGAAACACCATATATTTT TRBJ1-3 TRBV10-3 - -
CASSQELVAGVFAEQYF TGTGCCAGCAGCCAAGAATTGGTAGCGGGAGTCTTCGCCGAGCAGTACTTC TRBJ2-7 TRBV14 TRBD2 -
CASSLAAGGRSYNEQFF TGTGCCAGCAGCTTGGCAGCTGGGGGCCGCTCCTACAATGAGCAGTTCTTC TRBJ2-1 TRBV7-2 - -
CASRLAGGLYNEQFF TGTGCCAGCAGACTAGCGGGCGGTCTTTACAATGAGCAGTTCTTC TRBJ2-1 TRBV7-2 TRBD2 -
CASGVGGTGELFF TGTGCCAGCGGTGTGGGGGGAACGGGGGAGCTGTTTTTT TRBJ2-2 TRBV9 - few
CASSPSGGSMHEQYF TGTGCCAGCAGCCCCTCCGGGGGAAGTATGCACGAGCAGTACTTC TRBJ2-7 TRBV9 - -
CASMSSGRNEQYF TGTGCCAGCATGTCAAGCGGGAGAAACGAGCAGTACTTC TRBJ2-7 TRBV27 TRBD2 once
CASSGGGNMDTQYF TGTGCCAGCAGCGGGGGAGGAAATATGGATACGCAGTATTTT TRBJ2-3 TRBV9 - -
CASSLISRNYGYTF TGTGCCAGCAGCTTGATCTCCAGGAACTATGGCTACACCTTC TRBJ1-2 TRBV5-6 - few